This passage covers 2 T cell receptor beta chains from one sample sequenced in a study of blood T cell repertoires in COVID-19. Using immunoSEQ multiplex PCR, the repertoire was profiled, and TCRdb retains in-frame clones only, with some absent. There are about 150,000 clones in the sample; over 70% occur only once, and 5.5% to 7.5% lies in the top ten. Source material: peripheral blood. These receptors were taken from a man older than 75 with acute or convalescent COVID-19.

This chain joins TRBV6-1 and TRBJ2-6; 8 bases align to TRBD1. The CDR3 runs 17 residues. Germline lookup yields CDR1 MNHNS and CDR2 SASEGT. V lost 3 bases, J lost 4 bases, and 8 bases stayed unmatched. The CDR3 DNA reads TGTGCCAGCAGTGACCAGGGGGCGTCTTCCGGGGCCAACGTCCTGACTTTC. It specifies CASSDQGASSGANVLTF.

The rearrangement links TRBV7-2 to TRBJ2-1; 10 bases align to TRBD2. The CDR3 is 17 residues long. With V trimmed by 0 bases and J by 7 bases, 9 bases remained unmatched. Germline V gives CDR1 SGHTA, CDR2 FQGNSA. The CDR3 coding sequence is TGTGCCAGCAGCTTAGCCCCGGCTAGCGGGAGTGGGAATGAGCAGTTCTTC. Translating it yields CASSLAPASGSGNEQFF.